This entry lists 11 T cell receptor beta chains sequenced from one sample in a study of monozygotic twins with inflammatory bowel disease. TCRdb re-called the 5' RACE reads; every CDR3 protein appears as one record, without DNA. The listing records 200,000 to 250,000 distinct CDR3 sequences. The specimen sequenced was blood. These receptors were taken from a human donor with ulcerative colitis or Crohn's disease, or a healthy co-twin of an affected twin (not recorded which).

J is TRBJ2-5 and V is TRBV7-3; TCRdb's D gene call, TRBD1, goes unchecked for lack of DNA. Germline values: CDR1 SGHTA, CDR2 FQGTGA. The CDR3 sequence is 14 residues long. This CDR3 is CASSRQGMEETQYF. The variable domain in full, completed from reference TRBV7-3 and TRBJ2-5, reads GAGVSQTPSNKVTEKGKYVELRCDPISGHTALYWYRQSLGQGPEFLIYFQGTGAADDSGLPNDRFFAVRPEGSVSTLKIQRTERGDSAVYLCASSRQGMEETQYFGPGTRLLVL.

This chain joins TRBV7-3 and TRBJ1-5; the TRBD1 assignment by TCRdb is unverifiable without DNA. The CDR3 extends over 13 amino acids. Germline V gene lookup returns CDR1 SGHTA and CDR2 FQGTGA. The CDR3 sequence: CASSATVNQPQHF.

The gene calls are TRBV5-1 and TRBJ2-2. The CDR3 runs 15 residues. CDR1 and CDR2 from the germline V gene are SGHRS and YFSETQ. CDR3 sequence: CASSLAATETGELFF.

The chain carries TRBV2 and TRBJ2-5; TCRdb designates TRBD1, a call that cannot be tested without DNA. The CDR3 loop spans 14 amino acids. CDR1 SNHLY and CDR2 FYNNEI come from the germline V gene. The CDR3 loop is CASSGGGRQETQYF.

This rearrangement joins TRBV7-9 to TRBJ1-5; TCRdb picks TRBD1, but there is no DNA to check that call. The CDR3 consists of 15 residues. From germline, CDR1 is SEHNR and CDR2 FQNEAQ (reference sequence). The CDR3 sequence is CASSPQGISNQPQHF.

The J gene is TRBJ2-3, the V gene TRBV7-9; TCRdb lists TRBD2, though no DNA is available to test this call. Germline V gene lookup returns CDR1 SEHNR and CDR2 FQNEAQ (reference sequence). This CDR3 has 16 residues. The CDR3 protein is CASSSSLDPSGDTQYF.

The chain couples TRBV18 to TRBJ2-3; without DNA, the TCRdb call of TRBD1 cannot be checked. Germline V CDR1 and CDR2: KGHSH, LQKENI. The CDR3 spans 13 residues. The CDR3 reads CASSDGTSYTQYF.

CDR3 region: CASTLGMTRGSEAFF. This chain uses TRBV11-2 with TRBJ1-1; TCRdb indicates TRBD1, and absent DNA this call remains unverified. Germline CDR1 reads SGHAT; CDR2 reads FQNNGV. This CDR3 is built from 15 residues.

The gene calls are TRBV5-5 and TRBJ1-1. Germline V lookup: CDR1 SGHKS, CDR2 YYEKEE (reference sequence). The CDR3 spans 13 residues. The chain's CDR3 is CASTHGGNTEAFF. The full variable domain, with the rest looked up from reference TRBV5-5 and TRBJ1-1, is DAGVTQSPTHLIKTRGQQVTLRCSPISGHKSVSWYQQVLGQGPQFIFQYYEKEERGRGNFPDRFSARQFPNYSSELNVNALLLGDSALYLCASTHGGNTEAFFGQGTRLTVV.

The chain joins TRBV20-1 to TRBJ2-7; the D call from TCRdb, TRBD1, cannot be confirmed without DNA. Germline CDR1 and CDR2: DFQATT and SNEGSKA (reference sequence). This CDR3 spans 19 amino acids. The CDR3 sequence: CSARDLAPSGGQPFVEQYF.

This chain joins TRBV18 and TRBJ1-1; the D call of TRBD1 rests on TCRdb alone, since no DNA is present to check it. The length of the CDR3 is 15 residues. CDR1 is KGHSH, CDR2 LQKENI, per germline. The CDR3 reads CASSPWTGTNTEAFF.